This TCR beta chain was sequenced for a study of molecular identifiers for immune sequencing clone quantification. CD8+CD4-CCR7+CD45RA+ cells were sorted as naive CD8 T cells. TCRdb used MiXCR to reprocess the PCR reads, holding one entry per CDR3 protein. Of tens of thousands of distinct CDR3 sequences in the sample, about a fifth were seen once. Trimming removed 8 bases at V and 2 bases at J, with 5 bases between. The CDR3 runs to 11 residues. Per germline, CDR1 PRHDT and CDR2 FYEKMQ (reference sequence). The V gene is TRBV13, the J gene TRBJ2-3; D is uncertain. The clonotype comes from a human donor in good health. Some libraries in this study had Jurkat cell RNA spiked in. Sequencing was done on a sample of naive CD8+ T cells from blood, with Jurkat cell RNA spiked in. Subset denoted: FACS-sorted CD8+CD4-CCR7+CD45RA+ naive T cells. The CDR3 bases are TGTGCCAGCCGTTACACAGATACGCAGTATTTT. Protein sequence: CASRYTDTQYF. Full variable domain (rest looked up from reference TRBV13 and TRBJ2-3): AAGVIQSPRHLIKEKRETATLKCYPIPRHDTVYWYQQGPGQDPQFLISFYEKMQSDKGSIPDRFSAQQFSDYHSELNMSSLELGDSALYFCASRYTDTQYFGPGTRLTVL.